The present T cell receptor beta chain was sequenced within a study of blood T cells in healthy people across ages. V lost 5 bases, J lost 5 bases, and 15 bases lay in between. Germline CDR1 and CDR2: SGHTA and FQGNSA. The CDR3 covers 14 residues. Together with a sample-barcoded 5' primer, a J-beta primer mix was included in a second PCR lasting about 6 to 12 cycles. Every cDNA molecule carried a tag from a template-switch adaptor bearing 12 random nucleotides. In TCRdb, the 5' RACE reads were re-called with MiXCR into one record per CDR3 protein. The sample holds over 1,500,000 distinct CDR3 sequences, 30% to 40% seen once. For this clonotype: Its antigen remains unknown.

Study-level points and caveats: Strongly correlated with naive T cell percentage was TCR beta diversity.

The chain links TRBV7-2 to TRBJ2-5, with D perhaps matching TRBD2 (5 bases). The TCR originated in a human donor in good health. Sequenced material: blood. The CDR3 coding sequence is TGTGCCAGCAGCCTCGTGAGGGCGGAGGAGACCCAGTACTTC. This translates into CASSLVRAEETQYF.